These T cell receptor beta chains were read from a single sample in a study of shared clonotypes between healthy human individuals. Profiled with immunoSEQ multiplex PCR; TCRdb holds only in-frame clones, not every one. In the table there are 1.4 million or so clones, 98% of which are singletons. Sequenced input: naive CD4+ T cells sorted from blood. Every receptor here comes from a man aged 25-40 years in good health. The CDR3 runs from the conserved cysteine through the conserved F or W. Fields, in order: D gene, J gene, clone size, V gene, CDR3 protein, CDR3 DNA. The D gene is left open where the match is weak. Clone size is given for some rows only: seen once, a few or many times, or a class if the clone is expanded.

-,TRBJ2-5,-,TRBV27,CASSQRQRPNYQETQYF,TGTGCCAGCAGCCAACGACAGCGCCCCAATTACCAAGAGACCCAGTACTTC
TRBD2,TRBJ2-1,-,TRBV10-3,CAISESVAGGSYNEQFF,TGTGCCATCAGTGAGTCGGTAGCGGGAGGTTCCTACAATGAGCAGTTCTTC
TRBD1,TRBJ2-5,few,TRBV6-5,CASSYRGRETQYF,TGTGCCAGCAGTTACAGGGGGCGGGAGACCCAGTACTTC
-,TRBJ2-5,-,TRBV7-7,CASSLESVGVETQYF,TGTGCTAGCAGCTTAGAATCTGTTGGTGTCGAGACCCAGTACTTC
-,TRBJ2-2,-,TRBV5-1,CASSLTGATGELFF,TGCGCCAGCAGCTTGACTGGGGCCACCGGGGAGCTGTTTTTT
TRBD2,TRBJ2-7,-,TRBV29-1,CSVAGRPYEQYF,TGCAGCGTTGCCGGGAGGCCCTACGAGCAGTACTTC
-,TRBJ2-7,-,TRBV19,CASSPSLTLYEQYF,TGTGCCAGTAGTCCCTCCCTGACCCTCTACGAGCAGTACTTC
-,TRBJ1-5,-,TRBV4-1,CASSHQPYSNQPQHF,TGCGCCAGCAGCCATCAGCCTTATAGCAATCAGCCCCAGCATTTT
TRBD2,TRBJ2-3,-,TRBV7-3,CASSLLGGRRDTQYF,TGTGCCAGCAGCTTATTAGGCGGGAGAAGAGATACGCAGTATTTT
TRBD2,TRBJ2-2,-,TRBV27,CASSSSSSGTNTGELFF,TGTGCCAGCAGTTCGTCGTCTAGCGGGACGAACACCGGGGAGCTGTTTTTT
-,TRBJ2-7,-,TRBV28,CASSFRFYEQYF,TGTGCCAGCAGTTTCAGGTTCTACGAGCAGTACTTC
-,TRBJ2-1,-,TRBV6-1,CATSGPYNEQFF,TGTGCCACCAGTGGTCCCTACAATGAGCAGTTCTTC
TRBD2,TRBJ2-7,-,TRBV2,CASGGLAGAYEQYF,TGTGCCAGCGGGGGACTAGCGGGAGCATACGAGCAGTACTTC
TRBD2,TRBJ2-1,-,TRBV10-3,CAIAGTSGRTGNDNEQFF,TGTGCCATCGCTGGGACTAGCGGGAGGACCGGCAACGACAATGAGCAGTTCTTC